Presented here are 8 T cell receptor beta chains from one specimen sequenced in a study of blood T cell repertoires in COVID-19. Sequencing was performed with immunoSEQ multiplex PCR; in TCRdb, only in-frame clones are kept and a portion is missing. The table includes roughly 140,000 clones, roughly 80% detected once. Sequences were obtained from peripheral blood. The receptors derive from a man between 65 and 85 years old with acute or convalescent COVID-19.

This chain connects TRBV7-8 to TRBJ2-5, with 9 bases identical to TRBD2. J was trimmed by 4 bases and V by 1 base; bases with no gene match: 10. CDR3 length equals 17 residues. The germline V gene has CDR1 SGHVS and CDR2 FQNEAQ. This CDR3 reads CASSLEGAGGFRETQYF. The CDR3 coding sequence is TGTGCCAGCAGCTTAGAGGGGGCGGGGGGGTTTAGAGAGACCCAGTACTTC.

V is TRBV10-3 and J is TRBJ2-4; 10 nucleotides match TRBD2. Germline-derived CDR1 and CDR2 are ENHRY and SYGVKD. Trimming at V came to 2 bases and at J to 1 base, leaving 5 bases not matched to a gene. The CDR3 sequence is 17 residues long. In DNA, the CDR3 is TGTGCCATCAGTGAGGGATTTAGCGGGGGGGCCAAAAACATTCAGTACTTC. Amino acids: CAISEGFSGGAKNIQYF.

The V call is TRBV5-6, the J call TRBJ1-2, with D unresolved. Looked up from germline, CDR1 is SGHDT and CDR2 is YYEEEE. Between the trimmed V and J ends, which lost 4 bases and 5 bases, there was a span of 18 bases. This CDR3 is 15 amino acids long. The chain's CDR3 is CASSHRQAGNYGYTF. For the CDR3, the DNA is TGTGCCAGCAGCCACCGCCAGGCGGGGAATTATGGCTACACCTTC.

A few counts support this clone. Other DNA sequences in this specimen translate into the identical CDR3. The chain carries TRBV18 and TRBJ1-1; D unclear. With 3 bases removed from V and 1 base from J, the gap between germline ends came to 6 bases. CDR3 size: 13 residues. Germline CDR1 KGHSH, CDR2 LQKENI. Here the CDR3 DNA reads TGTGCCAGCTCACCTGCGGAGAACACTGAAGCTTTCTTT. Protein: CASSPAENTEAFF.

The CDR3 nucleotides are TGTGCCAGCAAGTACGGGGCGGGAAATTCACCCCTCCACTTT. It yields the protein CASKYGAGNSPLHF. V usage is TRBV27 and J usage is TRBJ1-6; possible D gene TRBD1, 5 bases. Germline CDR1 is MNHEY and CDR2 is SMNVEV (reference sequence). V lost 7 bases and J 7 bases, leaving 14 bases between the germline ends. The CDR3 length is 14 residues.

The rearrangement uses TRBV5-5 and TRBJ2-1; tentatively, D is TRBD1 (6 bases). There are 14 residues in the CDR3. V was pared by 6 bases and J by 0 bases, with 10 bases between. Germline CDR1 and CDR2: SGHKS and YYEKEE (reference sequence). CDR3 nucleotide sequence: TGTGCCAGCATTAAGGACAGCTCCTACAATGAGCAGTTCTTC. It is translated as CASIKDSSYNEQFF.

The V gene is TRBV2, the J gene TRBJ1-6; a possible D gene is TRBD1 (6 bases). The V gene's germline CDR1 is SNHLY and CDR2 FYNNEI. V lost 4 bases to trimming and J lost 7 bases, with 11 bases between them. This CDR3 comprises 14 residues. The CDR3 loop reads CASSGGTSNSPLHF. DNA for the CDR3: TGTGCCAGCAGTGGGGGGACATCAAATTCACCCCTCCACTTT.

The chain recombines TRBV29-1 with TRBJ2-5, with a possible D match to TRBD1 (5 bases). The CDR3 is made up of 15 amino acids. The V gene lost 7 bases and the J gene lost 7 bases, with 25 bases spanning the gap. The germline gives CDR1 SQVTM, CDR2 ANQGSEA. The CDR3 sequence is CSARIDQGLLGTQYF. The DNA for the CDR3 is TGCAGCGCACGGATAGACCAGGGCCTGCTGGGGACCCAGTACTTC.